The rows below give T cell receptor beta chains drawn from one sample of a study of memory CD4+ T cells and cytomegalovirus serostatus. The method was immunoSEQ multiplex PCR; TCRdb's version includes in-frame clones alone and lacks a portion of them. The sample shows about 64,000 clones, roughly three quarters of them seen only once. Sample: memory CD4+ T cells from blood. Receptors were obtained from an adult in good health and CMV-seronegative. The CDR3 runs from the conserved cysteine through the conserved F or W. The D gene is left open where the match is weak. Clone sizes are given selectively: once, few, many, or a class where the clone is expanded.

V	D	size	J	DNA	CDR3
TRBV5-1	NA	NA	TRBJ2-3	TGCGCCAGCAGCAGATTAGGGGCTAGCACAGATACGCAGTATTTT	CASSRLGASTDTQYF
TRBV10-3	NA	NA	TRBJ1-1	TGTGCCATCAGTGTCACAGAGAACACTGAAGCTTTCTTT	CAISVTENTEAFF
TRBV27	NA	NA	TRBJ2-3	TGTGCCAGCAGTTTAAATAGGGTGGGGGCAGAGAGCACAGATACGCAGTATTTT	CASSLNRVGAESTDTQYF
TRBV5-4	TRBD1	NA	TRBJ1-1	TGTGCCAGCAGGCGGACAGGGCCGAACACTGAAGCTTTCTTT	CASRRTGPNTEAFF
TRBV5-5	NA	once	TRBJ2-1	TGTGCCAGCAGCCAGAGCCCGCACGGAGGGCCGAAGGACAATGAGCAGTTCTTC	CASSQSPHGGPKDNEQFF
TRBV6-5	NA	few	TRBJ1-1	TGTGCCAGCAGTTACTCGTGGGGCAGGAACACTGAAGCTTTCTTT	CASSYSWGRNTEAFF
TRBV27	TRBD1	NA	TRBJ1-6	TGTGCCAGCAGTACGCGGGGACAGGGGGTCACCTATTCACCCCTCCACTTT	CASSTRGQGVTYSPLHF
TRBV7-2	NA	NA	TRBJ2-5	TGTGCCAGCAGCGGCCAAGAGACCCAGTACTTC	CASSGQETQYF
TRBV11-2	TRBD2	NA	TRBJ2-5	TGTGCCAGCGGGCATAGCGGGGGGGCCCAAGAGACCCAGTACTTC	CASGHSGGAQETQYF
TRBV6-4	NA	once	TRBJ2-7	TGTGCCAGCAGACGCGGACAATTCTACGAGCAGTACTTC	CASRRGQFYEQYF
TRBV18	NA	few	TRBJ2-5	TGTGCCAGCCAGGGGACATCAGAGACCCAGTACTTC	CASQGTSETQYF
TRBV7-3	TRBD1	few	TRBJ2-5	TGTGCCAGCAGCTTAGGACAGGGACAAGAGACCCAGTACTTC	CASSLGQGQETQYF
TRBV18	NA	NA	TRBJ1-2	TGTGCCAGCTCACCCCCGGGTTACGATGGCTACACCTTC	CASSPPGYDGYTF
TRBV29-1	NA	NA	TRBJ2-2	TGCAGCGTTGACAGGAGCACCGGGGAGCTGTTTTTT	CSVDRSTGELFF
TRBV4-3	NA	many	TRBJ1-2	TGCGCCAGCAGCCAAGATCGAGGGGTTGGCTACACCTTC	CASSQDRGVGYTF
TRBV6-1	NA	NA	TRBJ1-6	TGTGCCAGCAGTGAATTCGGGGGCAACGGATCACCCCTCCACTTT	CASSEFGGNGSPLHF
TRBV7-9	NA	NA	TRBJ2-4	TGTGCCAGCAGCCATGCCCTTCGTCAGACGGTAAACATTCAGTACTTC	CASSHALRQTVNIQYF
TRBV2	NA	once	TRBJ1-5	TGTGCCAGCAGTGCACTGAATAGCAATCAGCCCCAGCATTTT	CASSALNSNQPQHF
TRBV11-3	TRBD1	NA	TRBJ2-2	TGTGCCAGCAGCTTGACAGGGGTAACCGGGGAGCTGTTTTTT	CASSLTGVTGELFF
TRBV19	NA	NA	TRBJ1-2	TGTGCCAGTAGCTCCCAGGGGCAGGGATATGGCTACACCTTC	CASSSQGQGYGYTF
TRBV2	TRBD1	NA	TRBJ1-6	TGTGCCAGCAAAGGACAGGGTAATTCACCCCTCCACTTT	CASKGQGNSPLHF
TRBV6-1	NA	NA	TRBJ2-7	TGTGCCAGCGGGATTGGGCCGACCACCTACGAGCAGTACTTC	CASGIGPTTYEQYF
TRBV29-1	NA	NA	TRBJ1-1	TGCAGCGTTGTTATGAACACTGAAGCTTTCTTT	CSVVMNTEAFF
TRBV2	NA	NA	TRBJ2-7	TGTGCCAGCAGTGACAGAGGGGGCTCCTACGAGCAGTACTTC	CASSDRGGSYEQYF
TRBV5-1	TRBD1	few	TRBJ1-6	TGCGCCAGCAGCCTGGACAGGTCCGAACTTTCACCCCTCCACTTT	CASSLDRSELSPLHF
TRBV5-5	NA	NA	TRBJ1-5	TGTGCCAGCAGCTTGATTGTCGTCGGGCAGCCCCAGCATTTT	CASSLIVVGQPQHF
TRBV18	NA	NA	TRBJ2-2	TGTGCCAGCTCACCACCTCCAGCGACGGGATCCCAAGCTGGGACCGGGGAGCTGTTTTTT	CASSPPPATGSQAGTGELFF
TRBV5-1	TRBD2	NA	TRBJ2-5	TGCGCCAGCAGCCGACTAGCGGGAGAGCAGACCCAGTACTTC	CASSRLAGEQTQYF
TRBV6-5	TRBD1	NA	TRBJ2-7	TGTGCCAGCAGTAAGGACAGGGGGCAGTCCTACGAGCAGTACTTC	CASSKDRGQSYEQYF
TRBV28	TRBD1	NA	TRBJ2-1	TGTGCCAGCAGTTCCCCGGGACAGGTAGGGAATGAGCAGTTCTTC	CASSSPGQVGNEQFF
TRBV6-5	NA	NA	TRBJ1-2	TGTGCCAGCACTAAGACGCGGGGACCCTATGGCTACACCTTC	CASTKTRGPYGYTF
TRBV7-9	NA	NA	TRBJ1-1	TGTGCCAGCACCCAAGGGCCAGCCCAAGCTTTCTTT	CASTQGPAQAFF
TRBV28	TRBD1	NA	TRBJ1-1	TGTGCCAGTGATAACAGGGGGTTGGGGACTGAAGCTTTCTTT	CASDNRGLGTEAFF
TRBV5-1	TRBD1	NA	TRBJ2-5	TGCGCCAGCTCACGGACAGGGATCGATGAGACCCAGTACTTC	CASSRTGIDETQYF
TRBV6-6	NA	NA	TRBJ2-2	TGTGCCAGCAGGGACAGTTCGGCGATGAGCACCGGGGAGCTGTTTTTT	CASRDSSAMSTGELFF
TRBV27	NA	NA	TRBJ1-3	TGTGCCAGCAGTTCCCGTTACGGAAACACCATATATTTT	CASSSRYGNTIYF
TRBV7-8	NA	once	TRBJ2-6	TGTGCCAGCAGTCGACAAGGGGGTGGTGGGGCCAACGTCCTGACTTTC	CASSRQGGGGANVLTF
TRBV10-3	NA	once	TRBJ1-1	TGTGCCATCGGGGCCCTTTCCTCCGAAGCTTTCTTT	CAIGALSSEAFF
TRBV11-2	NA	NA	TRBJ2-1	TGTGCCAGCAGCCCCCGAGGGGGGCACAATGAGCAGTTCTTC	CASSPRGGHNEQFF
TRBV7-2	NA	once	TRBJ1-6	TGTGCCAGCAGCTTAGGGCAGGGGAGTTCACCCCTCCACTTT	CASSLGQGSSPLHF
TRBV28	NA	NA	TRBJ2-3	TGTGCCAGCAGTTTTCGCAGGGTGGCCGCAGATACGCAGTATTTT	CASSFRRVAADTQYF
TRBV4-1	NA	few	TRBJ1-3	TGCGCCAGCAGCCAAGTTGGAAACACCATATATTTT	CASSQVGNTIYF
TRBV9	TRBD2	NA	TRBJ2-2	TGTGCCAGCAGCGCGGGACTAGCGGCCGGGGAGCTGTTTTTT	CASSAGLAAGELFF
TRBV4-2	TRBD2	NA	TRBJ2-5	TGTGCCAGCAGCCCCCTTCGGGGGGTGGAAGAGACCCAGTACTTC	CASSPLRGVEETQYF
TRBV28	NA	NA	TRBJ1-2	TGTGCCAGCAGTACCGGGCACGACTATGGCTACACCTTC	CASSTGHDYGYTF
TRBV20-1	NA	NA	TRBJ2-7	TGCAGTGCTAGAACGTCCTACGAGCAGTACTTC	CSARTSYEQYF
TRBV9	NA	NA	TRBJ2-1	TGTGCCAGCAGCCCAGGGACTCACAAAACCAATGAGCAGTTCTTC	CASSPGTHKTNEQFF
TRBV10-3	TRBD2	NA	TRBJ2-2	TGTGCCACGATGGGATTAGGCGGGAGGAACACCGGGGAGCTGTTTTTT	CATMGLGGRNTGELFF